These 10 T cell receptor beta chains originate from one sample sequenced in a study of T cells after yellow fever vaccination. Using its own MiXCR run on the 5' RACE reads, TCRdb lists one record per CDR3 protein. The sample has under 550,000 distinct CDR3 sequences, around a fifth seen once; the top ten hold roughly a sixth. Sequencing was performed on PBMCs, taken less than 25 days after the first yellow fever vaccination. These TCRs come from a man aged 18-30 years who received the YFV17D yellow fever vaccine.

DNA of the CDR3: TGTGCCACCAAGGAGGAACGGAACGAGCAGTACGTC. Its translation is CATKEERNEQYV. The chain combines TRBV24-1 with TRBJ2-7; perhaps TRBD2 as D (5 bases). The CDR3 contains 12 residues. Looked up from germline, CDR1 is KGHDR and CDR2 is SFDVKD. Trimming removed 8 bases from V and 5 bases from J, with 12 bases in between.

This sequence joins TRBV10-2 and TRBJ2-5; tentative D call: TRBD2 (5 bases). V was trimmed by 2 bases and J by 1 base, leaving 14 bases between them. The CDR3 contains 16 residues. The V gene's germline CDR1 is WSHSY and CDR2 SAAADI. CDR3 loop: CASSESGESTQETQYF. The CDR3 DNA is TGCGCCAGCAGTGAGAGCGGCGAAAGCACCCAAGAGACCCAGTACTTC.

The chain uses TRBV5-1 and TRBJ1-3; weak D call: TRBD1 (6 bases). This CDR3 contains 13 residues. Trimming stripped 3 bases from V and 7 bases from J, with 11 bases between. Germline lookup yields CDR1 SGHRS and CDR2 YFSETQ. CDR3 coding DNA: TGCGCCAGCAGCTCCTTTACAGGGAACACCATATATTTT. The encoded protein is CASSSFTGNTIYF.

This clonotype was observed a few times. This chain connects TRBV5-6 to TRBJ1-1; no firm D call. This CDR3 spans 12 amino acids. The germline gives CDR1 SGHDT, CDR2 YYEEEE. With 4 bases removed from V and 5 bases from J, the gap between germline ends came to 9 bases. The CDR3 spells CASSVGSTEAFF. Here the CDR3 DNA reads TGTGCCAGCAGCGTAGGGAGTACTGAAGCTTTCTTT.

The V gene is TRBV30, the J gene TRBJ2-1, with unresolved D. This CDR3 is 14 amino acids long. Germline CDR1 GTSNPN, CDR2 SVGIG (reference sequence). Trimming took off 1 base at V and 0 bases at J, with 7 bases between the two ends. The CDR3 here is CAWSETYSYNEQFF. The CDR3 DNA is TGTGCCTGGAGTGAGACCTACTCCTACAATGAGCAGTTCTTC.

This clonotype was observed a handful of times. The chain uses TRBV11-2 and TRBJ2-5; 7 nucleotides line up with TRBD2. Germline V CDR1 and CDR2: SGHAT, FQNNGV. The CDR3 sequence is 16 residues long. With 4 bases clipped from V and 0 bases from J, the junction kept 8 bases outside the gene matches. For the CDR3, the DNA is TGTGCCAGCAGCTCCGTGACTAGCAGCTACCAAGAGACCCAGTACTTC. Translated, it gives CASSSVTSSYQETQYF.

The CDR3 DNA is TGTGCCAGCAGCTACAGGGCCAGGGGTGAGCAGTTCTTC. This sequence encodes CASSYRARGEQFF. The rearrangement links TRBV6-2 or TRBV6-3 to TRBJ2-1, with D possibly TRBD1 on 6 matching bases. Trimming stripped 6 bases from V and 9 bases from J, with 15 bases between. Germline-derived CDR1 and CDR2 are MNHEY and SVGEGT. This CDR3 has 13 amino acids.

This clonotype was picked up one time. J is TRBJ2-5 and V is TRBV12-3 or TRBV12-4, with TRBD2 matching 9 bases. This CDR3 has 14 residues. With V trimmed by 3 bases and J by 5 bases, 4 bases remained unmatched. This CDR3 is CASSFRGTSETQYF. The CDR3 DNA reads TGTGCCAGCAGTTTCAGGGGGACTAGCGAGACCCAGTACTTC.

This clonotype has ten or more counts. The V gene is TRBV10-3, the J gene TRBJ1-1; possible D gene TRBD1, 5 bases. The germline gives CDR1 ENHRY, CDR2 SYGVKD. The CDR3 length is 14 residues. The V end lost 2 bases, the J end lost 5 bases, and 12 bases lay between the germline ends. Here the CDR3 reads CAISEGAGQTEAFF. The CDR3 nucleotides are TGTGCCATCAGTGAGGGGGCCGGGCAGACTGAAGCTTTCTTT.

This clonotype has just a few counts. V is TRBV12-3 or TRBV12-4 and J is TRBJ2-1; D call uncertain. Trimming stripped 7 bases from V and 8 bases from J, with 15 bases between. There are 13 residues in the CDR3. The CDR3 DNA sequence: TGTGCCAGCACCCCCTTAGTCGATCATGAGCAGTTCTTC. It yields the protein CASTPLVDHEQFF.